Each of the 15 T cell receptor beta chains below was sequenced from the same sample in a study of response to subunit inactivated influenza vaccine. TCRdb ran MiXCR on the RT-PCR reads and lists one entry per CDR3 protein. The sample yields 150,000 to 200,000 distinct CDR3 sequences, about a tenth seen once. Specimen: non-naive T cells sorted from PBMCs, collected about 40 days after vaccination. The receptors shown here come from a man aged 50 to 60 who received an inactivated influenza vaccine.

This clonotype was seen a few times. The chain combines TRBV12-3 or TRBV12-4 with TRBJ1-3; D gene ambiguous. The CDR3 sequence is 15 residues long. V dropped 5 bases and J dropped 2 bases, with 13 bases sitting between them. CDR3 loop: CASSTRPGTGNTIYF. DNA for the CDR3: TGTGCCAGCAGTACCCGACCTGGAACTGGAAACACCATATATTTT.

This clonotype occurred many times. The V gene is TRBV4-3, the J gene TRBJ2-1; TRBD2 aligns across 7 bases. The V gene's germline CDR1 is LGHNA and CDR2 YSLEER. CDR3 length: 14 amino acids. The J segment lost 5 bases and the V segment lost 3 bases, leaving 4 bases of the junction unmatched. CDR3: CASSQSAGNNEQFF. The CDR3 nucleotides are TGCGCCAGCAGCCAGTCAGCGGGGAACAATGAGCAGTTCTTC.

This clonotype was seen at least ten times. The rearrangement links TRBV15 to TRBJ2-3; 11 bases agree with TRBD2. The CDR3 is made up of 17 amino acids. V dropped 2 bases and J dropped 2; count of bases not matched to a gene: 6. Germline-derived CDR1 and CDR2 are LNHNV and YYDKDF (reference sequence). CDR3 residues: CATSRLAGGPYTDTQYF. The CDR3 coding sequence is TGTGCCACCAGCAGATTAGCGGGAGGGCCTTACACAGATACGCAGTATTTT. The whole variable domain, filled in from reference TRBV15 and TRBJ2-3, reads DAMVIQNPRYQVTQFGKPVTLSCSQTLNHNVMYWYQQKSSQAPKLLFHYYDKDFNNEADTPDNFQSRRPNTSFCFLDIRSPGLGDTAMYLCATSRLAGGPYTDTQYFGPGTRLTVL.

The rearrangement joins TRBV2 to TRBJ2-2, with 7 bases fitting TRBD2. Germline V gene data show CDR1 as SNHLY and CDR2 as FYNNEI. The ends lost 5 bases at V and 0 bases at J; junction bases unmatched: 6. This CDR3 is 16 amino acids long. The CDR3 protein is CASSNLADANTGELFF. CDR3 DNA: TGTGCCAGCAGTAATCTAGCGGACGCGAACACCGGGGAGCTGTTTTTT.

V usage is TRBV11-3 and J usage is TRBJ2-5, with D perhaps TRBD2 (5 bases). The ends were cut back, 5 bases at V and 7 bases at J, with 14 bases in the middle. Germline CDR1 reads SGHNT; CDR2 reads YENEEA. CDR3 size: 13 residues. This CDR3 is CASSPTIRGTQYF. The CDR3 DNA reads TGTGCCAGCAGCCCTACTATACGGGGGACCCAGTACTTC.

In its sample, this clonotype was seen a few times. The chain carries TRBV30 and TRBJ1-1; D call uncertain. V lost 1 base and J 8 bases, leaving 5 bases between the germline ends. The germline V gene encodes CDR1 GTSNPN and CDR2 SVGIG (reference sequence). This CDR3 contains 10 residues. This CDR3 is CAWSGPEAFF. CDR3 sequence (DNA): TGTGCCTGGAGTGGACCGGAAGCTTTCTTT.

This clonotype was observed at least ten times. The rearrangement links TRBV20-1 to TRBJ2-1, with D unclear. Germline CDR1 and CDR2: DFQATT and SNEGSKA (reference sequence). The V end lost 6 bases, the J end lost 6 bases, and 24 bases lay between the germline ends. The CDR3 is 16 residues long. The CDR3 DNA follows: TGCAGTGCCGTCCCGGTGAGGCGGATAACACCCAATGAGCAGTTCTTC. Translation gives CSAVPVRRITPNEQFF.

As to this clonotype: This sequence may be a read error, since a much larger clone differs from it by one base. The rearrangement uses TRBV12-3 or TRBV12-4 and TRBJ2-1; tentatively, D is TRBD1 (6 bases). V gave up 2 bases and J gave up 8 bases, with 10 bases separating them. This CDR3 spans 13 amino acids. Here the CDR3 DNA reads TGTGCCAGCAGTTTAAAGGGGGACCATGAGCAGTTCTTC. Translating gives CASSLKGDHEQFF.

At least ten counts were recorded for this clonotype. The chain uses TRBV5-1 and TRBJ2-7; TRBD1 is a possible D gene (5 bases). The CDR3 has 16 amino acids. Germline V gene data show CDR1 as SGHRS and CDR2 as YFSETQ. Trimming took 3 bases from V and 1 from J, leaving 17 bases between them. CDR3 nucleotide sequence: TGCGCCAGCAGCTCGGACCCCCTAGGGGTATCCTACGAGCAGTACTTC. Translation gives CASSSDPLGVSYEQYF.

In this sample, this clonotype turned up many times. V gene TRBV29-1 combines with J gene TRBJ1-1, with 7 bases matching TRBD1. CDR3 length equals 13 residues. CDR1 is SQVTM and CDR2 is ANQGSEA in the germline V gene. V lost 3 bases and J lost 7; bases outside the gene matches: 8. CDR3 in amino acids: CSVDTGATGEAFF. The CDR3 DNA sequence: TGCAGCGTTGACACAGGGGCCACTGGTGAAGCTTTCTTT.

CDR3 nucleotides: TGTGCCAGCAGTCCGCGACTCTCTAGCAGTCATTCAGATACGCAGTATTTT. Its translation: CASSPRLSSSHSDTQYF. The V gene is TRBV27, the J gene TRBJ2-3, with a possible D match to TRBD2 (5 bases). V was trimmed by 5 bases and J by 4 bases, leaving 22 bases between them. The length of the CDR3 is 17 residues. CDR1 and CDR2 from the germline V gene are MNHEY and SMNVEV (reference sequence).

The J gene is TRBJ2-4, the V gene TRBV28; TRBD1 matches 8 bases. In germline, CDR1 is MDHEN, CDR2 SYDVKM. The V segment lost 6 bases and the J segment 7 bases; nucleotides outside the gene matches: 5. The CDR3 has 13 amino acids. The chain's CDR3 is CASSLTGGNIQYF. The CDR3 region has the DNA TGTGCCAGCAGCCTCACAGGGGGGAACATTCAGTACTTC.

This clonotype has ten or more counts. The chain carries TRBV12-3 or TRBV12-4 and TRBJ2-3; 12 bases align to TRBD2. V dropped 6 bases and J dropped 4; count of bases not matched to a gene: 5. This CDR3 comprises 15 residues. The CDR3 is CASSLLAGGADTQYF. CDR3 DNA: TGTGCCAGCAGCCTACTAGCGGGGGGAGCAGATACGCAGTATTTT.

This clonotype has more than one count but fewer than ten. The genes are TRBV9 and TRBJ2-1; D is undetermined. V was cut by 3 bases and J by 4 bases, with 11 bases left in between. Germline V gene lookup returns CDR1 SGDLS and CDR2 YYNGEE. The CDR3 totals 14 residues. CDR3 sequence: CASSAISAYNEQFF. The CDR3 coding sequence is TGTGCCAGCAGCGCTATTTCCGCGTACAATGAGCAGTTCTTC.

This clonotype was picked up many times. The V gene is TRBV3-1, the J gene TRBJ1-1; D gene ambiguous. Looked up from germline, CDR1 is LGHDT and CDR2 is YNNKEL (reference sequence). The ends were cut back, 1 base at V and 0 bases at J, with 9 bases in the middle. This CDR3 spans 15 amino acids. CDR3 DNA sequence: TGTGCCAGCAGCCAAGCGGGGATCATGAACACTGAAGCTTTCTTT. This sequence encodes CASSQAGIMNTEAFF. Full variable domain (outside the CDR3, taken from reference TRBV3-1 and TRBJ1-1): DTAVSQTPKYLVTQMGNDKSIKCEQNLGHDTMYWYKQDSKKFLKIMFSYNNKELIINETVPNRFSPKSPDKAHLNLHINSLELGDSAVYFCASSQAGIMNTEAFFGQGTRLTVV.